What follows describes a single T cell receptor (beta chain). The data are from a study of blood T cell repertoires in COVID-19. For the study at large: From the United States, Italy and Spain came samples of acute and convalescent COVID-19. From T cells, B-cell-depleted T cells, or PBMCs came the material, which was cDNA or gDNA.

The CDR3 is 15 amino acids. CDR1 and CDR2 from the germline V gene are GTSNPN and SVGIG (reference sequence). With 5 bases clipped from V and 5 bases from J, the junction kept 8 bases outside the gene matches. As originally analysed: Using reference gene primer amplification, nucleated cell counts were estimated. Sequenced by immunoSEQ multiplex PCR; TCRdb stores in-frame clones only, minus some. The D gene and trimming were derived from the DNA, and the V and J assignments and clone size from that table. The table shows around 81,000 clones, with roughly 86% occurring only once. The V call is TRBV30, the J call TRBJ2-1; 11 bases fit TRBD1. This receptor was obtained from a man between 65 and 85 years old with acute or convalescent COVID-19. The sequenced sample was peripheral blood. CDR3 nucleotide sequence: TGTGCCTGGGGCAAAGGGGGACAGGGGGACAATGAGCAGTTCTTC. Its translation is CAWGKGGQGDNEQFF.